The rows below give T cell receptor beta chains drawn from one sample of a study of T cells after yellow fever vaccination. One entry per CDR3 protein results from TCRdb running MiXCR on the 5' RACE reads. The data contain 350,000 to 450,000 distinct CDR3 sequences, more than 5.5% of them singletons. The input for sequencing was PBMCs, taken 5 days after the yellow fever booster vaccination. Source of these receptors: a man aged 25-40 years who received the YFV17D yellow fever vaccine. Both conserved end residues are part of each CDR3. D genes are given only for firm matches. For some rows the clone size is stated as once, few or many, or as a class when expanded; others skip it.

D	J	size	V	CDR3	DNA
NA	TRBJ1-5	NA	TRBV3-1	CASSPAGGLNKPQHF	TGTGCCAGCTCCCCTGCTGGGGGCTTAAATAAGCCCCAGCATTTT
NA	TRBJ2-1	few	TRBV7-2	CASSLWDSDLHEQFF	TGTGCCAGCAGCCTCTGGGACTCAGACCTCCATGAGCAGTTCTTC
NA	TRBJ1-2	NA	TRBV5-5	CASSRGPRDGYTF	TGTGCCAGCAGCCGGGGGCCACGGGATGGCTACACCTTC
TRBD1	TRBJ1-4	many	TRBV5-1	CASSLGQGQREKLFF	TGCGCCAGCAGCTTGGGACAGGGGCAGAGGGAAAAACTGTTTTTT
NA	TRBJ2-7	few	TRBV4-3	CASSHLGGEQYF	TGCGCCAGCAGCCACCTTGGGGGCGAGCAGTACTTC
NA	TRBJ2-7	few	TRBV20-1	CSVRSRAAYEQYF	TGCAGTGTCCGCTCCCGGGCTGCCTACGAGCAGTACTTC
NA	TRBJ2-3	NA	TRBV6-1	CASAQWKGGPGDTQYF	TGTGCCAGCGCGCAATGGAAGGGCGGTCCGGGAGATACGCAGTATTTT
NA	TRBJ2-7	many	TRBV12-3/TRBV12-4	CASSPHGSGKPYEQYF	TGTGCCAGCAGTCCTCACGGAAGCGGAAAACCCTACGAGCAGTACTTC
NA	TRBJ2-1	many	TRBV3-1	CASSPGTAGINEQFF	TGTGCCAGCAGTCCCGGGACTGCGGGGATCAATGAGCAGTTCTTC
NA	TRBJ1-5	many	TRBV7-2	CASRAEKSNQPQHF	TGTGCCAGCCGTGCGGAGAAAAGCAATCAGCCCCAGCATTTT
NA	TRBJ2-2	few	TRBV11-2	CASSGGDLELFF	TGTGCCAGCAGCGGAGGTGATTTGGAGCTGTTTTTT
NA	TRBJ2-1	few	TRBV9	CASSARHGSISYNEQFF	TGTGCCAGCAGCGCCAGACACGGGTCGATTTCCTACAATGAGCAGTTCTTC
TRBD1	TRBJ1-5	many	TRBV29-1	CSVVSGGNQPQHF	TGCAGCGTTGTATCAGGGGGAAATCAGCCCCAGCATTTT
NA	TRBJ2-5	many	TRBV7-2	CASSRSQTETQYF	TGTGCCAGCAGCCGAAGTCAGACAGAGACCCAGTACTTC
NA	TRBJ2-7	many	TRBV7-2	CASSQRGGLYEQYF	TGTGCCAGCAGCCAGAGGGGGGGCCTATACGAGCAGTACTTC